This T cell receptor beta chain was sequenced in a study of post-analysis software for immune sequencing data. Study outcomes and limitations: Comparison of patients with controls showed five TRBV segments more frequent in patients, TRBV5-6, TRBV5-1 and TRBV20-1 among them. Samples from a shared batch, those prepared together, strongly co-clustered by F measure.

This CDR3 is built from 13 residues. Trimming stripped 4 bases from V and 5 bases from J, with 12 bases between. CDR1 and CDR2 (germline): ENHRY, SYGVKD. This clonotype was picked up a small number of times. Its target is unknown. Unique molecular identifiers were carried by the TCR beta cDNA libraries. A single record per CDR3 protein comes from TCRdb applying MiXCR to the PCR reads. The table lists roughly 600,000 distinct CDR3 sequences, roughly 46% of them singletons. The V gene is TRBV10-3, the J gene TRBJ2-7, with D tentatively TRBD1 or TRBD2 (5 bases each). The sample comprised blood. This clonotype originated in a girl aged 10 to 17 with multiple sclerosis. Here the CDR3 DNA reads TGTGCCATCAGTGTAGCAGGGACGGACGAGCAGTACTTC. It is translated as CAISVAGTDEQYF.